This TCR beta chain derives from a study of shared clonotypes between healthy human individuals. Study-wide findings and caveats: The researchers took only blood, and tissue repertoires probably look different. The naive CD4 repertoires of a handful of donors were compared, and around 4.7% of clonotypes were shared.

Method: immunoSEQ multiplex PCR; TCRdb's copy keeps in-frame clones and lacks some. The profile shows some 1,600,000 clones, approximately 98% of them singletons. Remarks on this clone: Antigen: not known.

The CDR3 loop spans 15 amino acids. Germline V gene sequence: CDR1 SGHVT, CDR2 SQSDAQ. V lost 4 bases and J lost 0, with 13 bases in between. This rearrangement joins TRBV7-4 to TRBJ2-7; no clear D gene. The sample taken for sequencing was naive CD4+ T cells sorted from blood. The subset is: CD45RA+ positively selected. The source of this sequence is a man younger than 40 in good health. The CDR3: CASSSLAVSSYEQYF. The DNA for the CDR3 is TGTGCCAGCAGCTCTCTGGCGGTCAGCTCCTACGAGCAGTACTTC. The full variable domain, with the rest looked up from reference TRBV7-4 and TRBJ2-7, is GAGVSQSPRYKVAKRGRDVALRCDSISGHVTLYWYRQTLGQGSEVLTYSQSDAQRDKSGRPSGRFSAERPERSVSTLKIQRTEQGDSAVYLCASSSLAVSSYEQYFGPGTRLTVT.